Given below is one T cell receptor beta chain in context. Its antigen remains undetermined. Base qualities were left out, and no much larger clone turns up one base away. The donors were healthy, HIV-negative adults with no recently reported acute infections or vaccinations. All donors were Caucasian adults living in Nashville, Tennessee, USA. For unsorted samples, about 90 million PBMCs were counted and genomic DNA was extracted with the QIAamp DNA Blood Mini kit. Blood was collected by leukapheresis, and PBMCs were isolated by Ficoll-Histopaque density gradient centrifugation and then cryopreserved in liquid nitrogen vapor phase. This specimen comes from a study of shared clonotypes between healthy human individuals (TCRdb year 2020). Looking at the study overall: A couple of women and a few men aged 18 to 49 years were included in the cohort. Blood TCR repertoires of a handful of healthy adults were deeply sequenced to estimate repertoire size and the extent of clonotype sharing between individuals. Libraries were prepared and TCR repertoires were sequenced by different laboratories using diverse techniques, in order to increase sequencing depth and limit assay-specific biases. Between about 0.8 and 9 billion PBMCs per donor were obtained by leukapheresis. The paper as a whole reports these results and caveats: The small number of donors limited the genetic and exposure-history diversity represented. Sampling was limited to blood, and TCR repertoires in tissue likely differ from TCR repertoires in blood. Pairwise subsampling led to the expectation that sequencing depth would affect the degree of clonotype sharing among donors.

Using the deep immunoSEQ assay, TCR CDR3 regions were amplified from genomic DNA by multiplex PCR. Extracted genomic DNA from each cell subset was distributed evenly across all wells of several immunoSEQ 96-well plates, and each plate was treated as a replicate. For unsorted PBMC, roughly 270 ng genomic DNA, equal to 25,000 to 35,000 T cell genomes, was loaded into each replicate PCR. Unsorted PBMC genomic DNA was sequenced across ten immunoSEQ deep assay plates. Purified libraries were quantified with a Qubit 3.0 fluorometer, sized on a Bioanalyzer 2100, and re-quantified with the KAPA Library Quantification kit. Every immunoSEQ 96-well plate was sequenced on a separate single-read 150-cycle Illumina NextSeq 550 flow cell. Turning to the authors' computational methods: Because the immunoSEQ output included only junctional sequences and no quality scores, the filtering could not be the same as the filtering used for full-length reads. Sequences were annotated with PyIR, a Python wrapper for IgBLAST v1.9, using IMGT germline references to assign V/J genes and CDR3. Any read was removed if the V/J assignment was weak (E-value above 1e-6), the CDR3 was missing, or the read contained stop codons, out-of-frame junctions, or ambiguous translated residues. V3J clonotypes were defined as sequences sharing the same inferred V gene, J gene, and CDR3 amino acid sequence. The percentage overlap between two repertoires was calculated by dividing the number of shared unique clonotypes by the size of the smaller repertoire. Three approaches were used to assess repertoire richness: RTK rarefaction, the Chao1 estimator, and Recon v2.1 estimates of unobserved clonotypes. As stored in TCRdb, this immuneACCESS dataset retains in-frame rearrangements with V and J assigned. A fraction of the clones does not appear; measured against another copy, unresolved V genes explain less than half of the discrepancy, and the remainder lacks a known reason. Clonal size and the V and J genes are those of that table, whereas D and trimming came from the DNA. The sample table contains fewer than 650,000 clones; only one count was recorded for about 79% of them. The biggest ten clones account for over 10% of the sample.

Including the terminal cysteine and phenylalanine, the CDR3 comprises 16 residues. Just CDR3 DNA is preserved here, 48 bases in frame from base 1. V and J are truncated by 0 bases and 3 bases respectively, leaving an intervening sequence of 15 bases. The CDR1 and CDR2 encoded by the germline V gene are SGHRS and YFSETQ. The sequence derives from a woman between 35 and 50 years old in good health. Some clones in this sample may be carry-over from other donors' samples. Source material: PBMCs. This chain joins TRBV5-1 to TRBJ1-1, with no reliable assignment of the D segment. The CDR3 region has the sequence CASSLEWARRDTEAFF. The DNA reads TGCGCCAGCAGCTTGGAGTGGGCGAGACGCGACACTGAAGCTTTCTTT.